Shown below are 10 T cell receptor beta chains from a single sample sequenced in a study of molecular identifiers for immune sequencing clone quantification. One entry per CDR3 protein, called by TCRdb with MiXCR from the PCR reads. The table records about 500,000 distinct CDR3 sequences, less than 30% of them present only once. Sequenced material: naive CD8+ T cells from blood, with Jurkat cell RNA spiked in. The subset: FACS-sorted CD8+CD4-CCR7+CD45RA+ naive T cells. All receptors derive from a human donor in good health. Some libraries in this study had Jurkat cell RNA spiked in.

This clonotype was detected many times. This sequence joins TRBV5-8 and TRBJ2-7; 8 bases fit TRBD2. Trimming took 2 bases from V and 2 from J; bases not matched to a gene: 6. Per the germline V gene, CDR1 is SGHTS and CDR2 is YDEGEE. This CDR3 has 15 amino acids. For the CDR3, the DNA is TGTGCCAGCAGCTTACAAGCGGGGGCAGCCTACGAGCAGTACTTC. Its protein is CASSLQAGAAYEQYF.

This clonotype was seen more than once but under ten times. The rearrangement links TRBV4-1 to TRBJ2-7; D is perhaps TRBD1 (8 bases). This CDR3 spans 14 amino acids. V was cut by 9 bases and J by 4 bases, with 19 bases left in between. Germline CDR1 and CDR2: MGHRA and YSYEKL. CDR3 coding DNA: TGCGCCAGGGGGGGGACAGGCGATTTTTACGAGCAGTACTTC. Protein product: CARGGTGDFYEQYF.

The CDR3, as DNA: TGTGCCAGCAGCTTAGTGACAGGCCCTGATGGCTACACCTTC. Amino acid sequence: CASSLVTGPDGYTF. The rearrangement links TRBV7-9 to TRBJ1-2; perhaps TRBD1 as D (6 bases). V dropped 1 base and J dropped 6 bases, with 12 bases sitting between them. The CDR3 loop spans 14 amino acids. Per the germline V gene, CDR1 is SEHNR and CDR2 is FQNEAQ (reference sequence).

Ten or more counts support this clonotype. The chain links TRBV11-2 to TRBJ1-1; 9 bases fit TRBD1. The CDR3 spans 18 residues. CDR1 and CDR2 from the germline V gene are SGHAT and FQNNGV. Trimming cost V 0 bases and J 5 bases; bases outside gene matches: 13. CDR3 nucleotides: TGTGCCAGCAGCTTAGATGAGGGGACAGGGATCCGGAGAACTGAAGCTTTCTTT. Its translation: CASSLDEGTGIRRTEAFF.

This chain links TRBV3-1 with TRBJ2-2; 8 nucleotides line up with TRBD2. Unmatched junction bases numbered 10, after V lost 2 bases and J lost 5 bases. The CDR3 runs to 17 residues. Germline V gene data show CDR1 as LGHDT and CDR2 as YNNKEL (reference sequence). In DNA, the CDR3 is TGTGCCAGCAGCCAACGACCGGGACTAGGCATGACCGGGGAGCTGTTTTTT. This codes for CASSQRPGLGMTGELFF.

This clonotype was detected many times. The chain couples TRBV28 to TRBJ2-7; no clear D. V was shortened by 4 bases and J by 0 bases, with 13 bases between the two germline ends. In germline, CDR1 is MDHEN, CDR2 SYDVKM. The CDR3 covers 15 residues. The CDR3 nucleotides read TGTGCCAGCAGTTCCCCCCCGACTTACTCCTACGAGCAGTACTTC. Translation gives CASSSPPTYSYEQYF.

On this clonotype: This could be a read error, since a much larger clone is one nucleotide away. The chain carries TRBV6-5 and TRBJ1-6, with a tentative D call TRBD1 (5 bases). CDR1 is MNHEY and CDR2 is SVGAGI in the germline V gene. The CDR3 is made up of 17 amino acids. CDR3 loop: CASSERQRSSYNSPHHF. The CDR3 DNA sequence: TGTGCCAGCAGTGAAAGACAGCGAAGCTCCTATAATTCACCCCACCACTTT.

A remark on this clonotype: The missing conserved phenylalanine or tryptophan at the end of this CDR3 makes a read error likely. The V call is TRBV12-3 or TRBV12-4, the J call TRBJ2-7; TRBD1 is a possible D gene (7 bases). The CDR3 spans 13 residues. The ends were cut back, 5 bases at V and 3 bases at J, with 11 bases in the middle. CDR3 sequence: CASSAGQLYEQYL. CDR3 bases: TGTGCCAGCAGTGCGGGACAGCTCTACGAGCAGTACCTC.

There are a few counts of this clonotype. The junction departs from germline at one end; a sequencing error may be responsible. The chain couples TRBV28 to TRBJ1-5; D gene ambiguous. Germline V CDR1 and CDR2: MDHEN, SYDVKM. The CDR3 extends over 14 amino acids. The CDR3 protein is CASSFPASYQPQHF. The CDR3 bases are TGTGCCAGCAGTTTTCCCGCTAGCTATCAGCCCCAGCATTTT.

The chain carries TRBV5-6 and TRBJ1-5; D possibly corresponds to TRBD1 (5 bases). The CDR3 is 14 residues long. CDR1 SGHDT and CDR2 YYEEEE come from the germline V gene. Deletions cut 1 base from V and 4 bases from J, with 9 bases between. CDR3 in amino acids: CASSLMGGNQPQHF. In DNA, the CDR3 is TGTGCCAGCAGCTTGATGGGGGGGAATCAGCCCCAGCATTTT. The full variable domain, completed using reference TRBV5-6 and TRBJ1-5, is DAGVTQSPTHLIKTRGQQVTLRCSPKSGHDTVSWYQQALGQGPQFIFQYYEEEERQRGNFPDRFSGHQFPNYSSELNVNALLLGDSALYLCASSLMGGNQPQHFGDGTRLSIL.